A selection of T cell receptor beta chains follows, all from one sample in a study of blood T cell repertoires in COVID-19. Profiled with immunoSEQ multiplex PCR; TCRdb holds only in-frame clones, not every one. The sample includes 250,000 to 350,000 clones, 70% to 85% of them seen just once. Sequencing used peripheral blood. The receptors derive from a human donor with COVID-19, enrolled during active disease. The donor label of this sample is uncertain. Each CDR3 is given with its conserved first and last residue.

CASGRSVLRVYEQYF,15,TRBV2
CASSTGTDTANTGELFF,17,TRBV7-9
CASSGQRESLNEKLFF,16,TRBV19
CASSLGGDYGYTF,13,TRBV7-2
CASSLALGTGFETQYF,16,TRBV7-2
CASSVSQGNYEQYF,14,TRBV6-4
CASSQAWTGVGETQYF,16,TRBV4-2
CAISEPSFSQNTEAFF,16,TRBV10-3
CAYRGLNTEAFF,12,TRBV28
CASRYSEGDTEAFF,14,TRBV18
CAWTGTDNSPLHF,13,TRBV30
CASSFSGGPLLSGNTIYF,18,TRBV27
CASSPTGVRNSPLHF,15,TRBV6-5
CASSIAGLAEQGAHNEQFF,19,TRBV19
CATSDPDSDVGTGELFF,17,TRBV24-1
CASSLTSGVYNEQFF,15,TRBV5-5
CSVAPSGSGETQYF,14,TRBV29-1
CASSQIRTGINEQYF,15,TRBV7-9